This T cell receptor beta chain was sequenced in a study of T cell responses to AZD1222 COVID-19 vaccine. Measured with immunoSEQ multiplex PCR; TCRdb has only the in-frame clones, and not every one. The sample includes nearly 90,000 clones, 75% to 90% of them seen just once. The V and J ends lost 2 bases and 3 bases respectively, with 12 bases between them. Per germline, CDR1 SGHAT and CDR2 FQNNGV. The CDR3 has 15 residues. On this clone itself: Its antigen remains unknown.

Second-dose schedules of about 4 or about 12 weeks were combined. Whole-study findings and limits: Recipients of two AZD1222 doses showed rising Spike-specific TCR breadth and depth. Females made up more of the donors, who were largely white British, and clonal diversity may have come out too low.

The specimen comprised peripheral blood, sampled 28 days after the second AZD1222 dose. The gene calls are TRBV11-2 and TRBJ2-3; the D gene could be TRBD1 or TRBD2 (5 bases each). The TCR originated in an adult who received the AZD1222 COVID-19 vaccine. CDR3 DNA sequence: TGTGCCAGCAGCTTATGGGGACGGACGACAGATACGCAGTATTTT. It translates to CASSLWGRTTDTQYF. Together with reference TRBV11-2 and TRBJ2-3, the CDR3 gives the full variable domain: EAGVAQSPRYKIIEKRQSVAFWCNPISGHATLYWYQQILGQGPKLLIQFQNNGVVDDSQLPKDRFSAERLKGVDSTLKIQPAKLEDSAVYLCASSLWGRTTDTQYFGPGTRLTVL.